This T cell receptor (beta chain) was sequenced in a study of shared clonotypes between healthy human individuals (dated by TCRdb to the early 2020s). Notes on the research overall: A few men and two women, aged 18 to 49 years, made up the cohort. For each donor, CD4 naive and CD4 memory were each run on three plates, CD8 naive on two plates, and CD8 memory on one plate. To estimate repertoire size and how much clonotypes are shared between individuals, the study performed deep sequencing of blood TCR repertoires from a few healthy adults. Different laboratories and diverse techniques were used to prepare libraries and sequence TCR repertoires, to increase sequencing depth and limit assay-specific biases. Per donor, leukapheresis produced somewhere between about 0.94 and 9 billion PBMCs. The paper's findings and limits, for the study overall: Rarefaction of sorted-subset datasets indicated incomplete sequencing despite the large sequencing depth. Based on pairwise subsampling, the degree of clonotype sharing among donors was expected to be affected by sequencing depth. About 4.5% of naive CD4, 3.5% of naive CD8, about 2.1% of memory CD4, and roughly 0.4% of memory CD8 clonotypes were shared across a few donors. Only blood was sampled, and tissue TCR repertoires likely differ from those in blood. Compared with non-shared clonotypes, the clonotypes found in all four sorted-subset donors had higher generation probabilities. Because the study included only a small number of donors, the genetic and exposure-history diversity represented was limited. Estimated clonotype richness was generally larger for naive than for memory subsets.

Using the deep immunoSEQ assay, multiplex PCR amplified TCR CDR3 regions from genomic DNA. Extracted genomic DNA from each cell subset was distributed evenly across all wells of several immunoSEQ 96-well plates, and each plate was treated as a replicate. For sorted subsets, approximately 0.2 ug of genomic DNA, equivalent to around 30,000 T cell genomes, went into each replicate PCR. The purified libraries were quantified using a Qubit 3.0 fluorometer, sized with a Bioanalyzer 2100, and then quantified again using the KAPA Library Quantification kit. Every immunoSEQ 96-well plate was sequenced on a separate single-read 150-cycle Illumina NextSeq 550 flow cell. On the study's bioinformatics: Because the immunoSEQ output held only junctional sequences and lacked quality scores, the filtering could not match the filtering applied to full-length reads. Sequences were annotated with PyIR, a Python wrapper for IgBLAST v1.9, using IMGT germline references to assign V/J genes and CDR3. Any read was removed if the V/J assignment was weak (E-value above 1e-6), the CDR3 was missing, or the read contained stop codons, out-of-frame junctions, or ambiguous translated residues. V3J clonotypes were defined as sequences sharing the same inferred V gene, J gene, and CDR3 amino acid sequence. Percentage overlap between repertoires was calculated by dividing the number of shared unique clonotypes by the size of the smaller repertoire. Repertoire richness was assessed with RTK rarefaction, the Chao1 estimator, and Recon v2.1 estimates of unobserved clonotypes. Generation probabilities for all TCRbeta clonotypes obtained by the gDNA method from four donors were computed using OLGA. TCRdb holds this immuneACCESS table with in-frame rearrangements only. Some clones are missing; in checked studies, unresolved V genes explain under half, and the rest has no known cause. V and J calls and clone size are given by that table; D and trimming were obtained from the DNA. For this sample the table gives approximately 720,000 clones, of which 92% were detected only once. Approximately 25% of the sample belongs to the ten largest clones.

Clipping removes 6 bases from V and 1 base from J, with 9 as the unmatched junction base count. For CDR1 and CDR2, the germline V gene lists SGHRS and YFSETQ. The CDR3 runs 15 residues from the cysteine to the phenylalanine. Of the read, only the CDR3 DNA is kept; its 45 bases are in frame from base 1. Comments on this clone: Its antigen specificity is not known. Base qualities are not provided; no much larger clone lies one nucleotide away.

CD8 naive samples were obtained by positive selection for CCR7 among CD45RO-negative cells, yielding a CD45RA+CCR7+ population from which TemRA cells were excluded. Donors were healthy HIV-negative adults with no recently reported acute infections or vaccinations. Only Caucasian adults living in Nashville, Tennessee, USA were represented among the donors. After blood collection by leukapheresis, PBMCs were isolated using Ficoll-Histopaque density gradient centrifugation and then cryopreserved in the vapor phase of liquid nitrogen. Analytical flow cytometry was used to check the purity and quantity of every magnetically sorted T cell population. Each sorted fraction had its genomic DNA isolated and then quantified by UV absorbance on a Nanodrop 2000c.

Sequenced sample: naive CD8+ T cells sorted from blood. The intended sense of this specimen's cell subset or site label: CD45RA+CCR7+. The sequence links TRBV5-1 to TRBJ2-5, with 7 central nucleotides matching TRBD1. The sequence came from a man aged 25 to 40 in good health. The CDR3 region reads CASTVSGQSQETQYF. The nucleotide sequence reads as follows: TGCGCCAGCACGGTTTCGGGACAGTCCCAAGAGACCCAGTACTTC.